This T cell receptor beta chain was sequenced during a study of T cell responses to AZD1222 COVID-19 vaccine. Study-wide findings and caveats: At 160-218 and 743-854, vaccine-associated CD4 TCRs were dominant, and they spanned spike. Repertoires were obtained only post-peak T cell response. Receipt of two AZD1222 doses was followed by a rise in Spike-specific TCR breadth and depth.

The CDR3 loop spans 15 amino acids. V lost 4 bases, J lost 4 bases, and 17 bases lay in between. Germline V gene lookup returns CDR1 SGHDT and CDR2 YYEEEE. Remarks on this clone: The antigen remains unidentified.

The protocol was immunoSEQ multiplex PCR, while the TCRdb copy is restricted to in-frame clones and leaves out a portion. The sample carries around 100,000 clones, approximately 86% recorded once. The rearrangement joins TRBV5-6 to TRBJ1-1, with D maybe TRBD1 (6 bases). This receptor was obtained from an adult in good health. Sample: peripheral blood, taken on day 0 of AZD1222 vaccination. DNA for the CDR3: TGTGCCAGCAGCACAAACGGGCAGGGGCTCACTGAAGCTTTCTTT. Residues: CASSTNGQGLTEAFF.